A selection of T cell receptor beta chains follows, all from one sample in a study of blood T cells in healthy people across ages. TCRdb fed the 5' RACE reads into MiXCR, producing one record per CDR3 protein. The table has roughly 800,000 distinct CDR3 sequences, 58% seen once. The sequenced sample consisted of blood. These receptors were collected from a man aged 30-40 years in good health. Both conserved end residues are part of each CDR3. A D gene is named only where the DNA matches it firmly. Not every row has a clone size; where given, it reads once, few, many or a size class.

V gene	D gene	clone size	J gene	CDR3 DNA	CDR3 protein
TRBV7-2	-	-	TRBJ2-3	TGTGCCAGCAGCCGAAACAGGGTTGGAACAGATACGCAGTATTTT	CASSRNRVGTDTQYF
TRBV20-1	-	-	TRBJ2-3	TGCAGTGCTAGCCCACAACTAGGGGCAGATACGCAGTATTTT	CSASPQLGADTQYF
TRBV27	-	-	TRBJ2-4	TGTGCCAGCAGTTTTTTGGGGGTCGGGCCCCTAGCCAAAAACATTCAGTACTTC	CASSFLGVGPLAKNIQYF
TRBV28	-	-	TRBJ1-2	TGTGCCGTCAGAGGGGGTCAGATGTATGGCTACACCTTC	CAVRGGQMYGYTF
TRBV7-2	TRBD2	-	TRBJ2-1	TGTGCCAGCAGCTTAGCAGGGCGGGGGGGCGTTGAGCAGTTCTTC	CASSLAGRGGVEQFF
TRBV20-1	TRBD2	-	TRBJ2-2	TGCAGTGCTGTTAGCGGGGGGAACACCGGGGAGCTGTTTTTT	CSAVSGGNTGELFF
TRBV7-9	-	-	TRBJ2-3	TGTGCCAGCAGCTTAGCGAATTCGCGAGATACGCAGTATTTT	CASSLANSRDTQYF
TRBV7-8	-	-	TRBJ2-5	TGTGCCAGCAGCTTACTTAGGGGGGGTGGGGAGACCCAGTACTTC	CASSLLRGGGETQYF
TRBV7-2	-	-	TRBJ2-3	TGTGCCAGCAGCTTAGAGGCACCTAATACGCAGTATTTT	CASSLEAPNTQYF
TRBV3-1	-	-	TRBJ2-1	TGTACCAGCAGCCAAGATAATCATGGGGGCGGTGAGCAGTTCTTC	CTSSQDNHGGGEQFF
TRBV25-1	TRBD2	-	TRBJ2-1	TGTGCCAGCAGTGTTGGGACTAGCAACATCAATGAGCAGTTCTTC	CASSVGTSNINEQFF
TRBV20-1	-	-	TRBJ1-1	TGCAGTGCTAGAGTCCGGGTGGCAGCCGGTGAGGCTTTCTTT	CSARVRVAAGEAFF
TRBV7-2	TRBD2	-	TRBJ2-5	TGTGCCTCTGGGTGGCGGGAGACAGCTGAGACCCAGTACTTC	CASGWRETAETQYF
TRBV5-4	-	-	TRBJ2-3	TGTGCCAGCAGCTTCCAGGGCCCCTCCGCTACGCAGTATTTT	CASSFQGPSATQYF
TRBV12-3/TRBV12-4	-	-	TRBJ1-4	TGTGCCAGCAGTTTAGCTGGGGCGGATGAAAAACTGTTTTTT	CASSLAGADEKLFF
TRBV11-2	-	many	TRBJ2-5	TGTGCCAGCAGCTTAGGAACGTACCAAGAGACCCAGTACTTC	CASSLGTYQETQYF
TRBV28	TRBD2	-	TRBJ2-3	TGTGCCAGCAGTTTCTACGGACTAGCTGAGGATACGCAGTATTTT	CASSFYGLAEDTQYF